The 8 T cell receptor beta chains given below trace back to one sample, sequenced in a study of CD8 T cells in ankylosing spondylitis. TCRdb reprocessed the 5' RACE reads via MiXCR and lists one record per CDR3 protein. In the table there are under 150,000 distinct CDR3 sequences, roughly 15% of which are singletons. The sequenced sample was blood, either unsorted or a sorted T cell fraction (not recorded which). The receptors shown here come from a female donor with ankylosing spondylitis or in good health (not recorded which).

The chain combines TRBV5-1 with TRBJ2-1; 10 bases match TRBD1. Germline V gene sequence: CDR1 SGHRS, CDR2 YFSETQ. The V and J ends lost 4 bases and 9 bases, in that order; junction bases with no gene match: 7. The CDR3 runs to 14 residues. CDR3 nucleotides: TGCGCCAGCAGCGGGGACAGGGGACGGGGTGAGCAGTTCTTC. It specifies CASSGDRGRGEQFF.

As for this clonotype: This clone may be a read error of a much larger clone one base away. The chain links TRBV5-1 to TRBJ2-3, with TRBD1 identical over 9 bases. The germline V gene encodes CDR1 SGHRS and CDR2 YFSETQ. The CDR3 length is 16 residues. The CDR3: CANSFTGTGSEDTQYF. CDR3 DNA: TGCGCCAACAGCTTCACCGGGACAGGGTCCGAAGATACGCAGTATTTT. The variable domain in full, with the rest retrieved from reference TRBV5-1 and TRBJ2-3, is KAGVTQTPRYLIKTRGQQVTLSCSPISGHRSVSWYQQTPGQGLQFLFEYFSETQRNKGNFPGRFSGRQFSNSRSEMNVSTLELGDSALYLCANSFTGTGSEDTQYFGPGTRLTVL.

This clonotype came up a few times. This sequence joins TRBV27 and TRBJ2-2, with TRBD1 matching over 10 bases. Germline CDR1 MNHEY, CDR2 SMNVEV (reference sequence). V lost 8 bases, J lost 4 bases, and 4 bases stayed unmatched. This CDR3 region has 14 residues. CDR3 bases: TGTGCCAGCCTCAGGACAGGGGGCACCGGGGAGCTGTTTTTT. This codes for CASLRTGGTGELFF.

This clonotype was observed at least ten times. The rearrangement links TRBV11-1 to TRBJ2-3, with 9 positions matching TRBD2. CDR1 SGHAT and CDR2 FQDESV come from the germline V gene (reference sequence). The CDR3 loop spans 14 amino acids. J lost 4 bases, V lost 10 bases, and 9 bases had no gene match. CDR3 nucleotides: TGTGCCACCATAGCGGGAGATCGGGCAGATACGCAGTATTTT. Protein: CATIAGDRADTQYF.

The chain couples TRBV7-3 to TRBJ1-2; 10 bases are a match to TRBD1. The CDR3 length is 14 residues. V lost 5 bases and J lost 6; bases outside the gene matches: 6. Germline V gene lookup returns CDR1 SGHTA and CDR2 FQGTGA. CDR3 amino acids: CASSTGTGEDGYTF. CDR3 DNA sequence: TGTGCCAGCAGCACCGGGACAGGGGAGGATGGCTACACCTTC.

This clonotype was recorded a few times. This rearrangement joins TRBV5-1 to TRBJ1-2, with 7 nucleotides matching TRBD1. This CDR3 contains 17 residues. Germline CDR1 reads SGHRS; CDR2 reads YFSETQ. V trimming: 5 bases; J trimming: 4 bases; junction bases outside the gene matches: 17. The DNA for the CDR3 is TGCGCCAGCAGTCCACCCCTATTAGGAGGGGGCGGCTATGGCTACACCTTC. Its protein product is CASSPPLLGGGGYGYTF.

The chain joins TRBV6-1 to TRBJ1-2, with 8 bases lining up with TRBD1. V lost 6 bases to trimming and J lost 7 bases; unmatched junction nucleotides: 10. Germline V gene data show CDR1 as MNHNS and CDR2 as SASEGT. The CDR3 has 14 amino acids. The CDR3 loop is CASSFDRGVGGYTF. The CDR3 DNA follows: TGTGCCAGCAGCTTCGACAGGGGAGTAGGTGGCTACACCTTC.

The chain uses TRBV20-1 and TRBJ2-1, with 7 nucleotides matching TRBD2. CDR3 length equals 14 residues. Looked up from germline, CDR1 is DFQATT and CDR2 is SNEGSKA (reference sequence). Germline trimming cut 3 bases from V and 7 bases from J; bases unmatched to any gene: 9. The CDR3 nucleotides read TGCAGTGCTAGGGGGCCTAGCGGTCTTAATGAGCAGTTCTTC. As protein: CSARGPSGLNEQFF.